This TCR beta chain came from a study of blood T cell repertoires in COVID-19. Study-wide context: PBMCs, B-cell-depleted T cells, or T cells provided the cDNA or gDNA that made up the material.

CDR3 length: 16 amino acids. As processed by the authors: Quantification of nucleated cells was approximated via reference gene primer amplification. Here immunoSEQ multiplex PCR was the method, and the copy in TCRdb shows in-frame clones only, minus some. Clone size and V and J calls were adopted from that table, with D and trimming inferred from the DNA. The sample contains roughly 300,000 clones, 85% to 90% of which appear only once. Enrollment of patients from Seattle took place during active infection, with longitudinal follow-up. The genes are TRBV12-2 and TRBJ2-7; TRBD1, the table's D call, was not compared with the DNA. TRBV12-2 counts as a pseudogene. The source material was peripheral blood. This clonotype originated in a woman aged 25 to 45 with COVID-19, enrolled during active disease. The CDR3 sequence is CASRFRGPPRLYEQYF. The CDR3 nucleotides are TGTGCAAGTCGCTTCAGGGGGCCCCCCCGCCTCTACGAGCAGTACTTC.